This entry lists 21 T cell receptor beta chains sequenced from one sample in a study of regulatory T cells in long-lasting Graves disease. TCR beta libraries were built with iRepertoire HTBI primers and Arm-PCR of CDR3 regions. TCRdb re-analysed the multiplex PCR reads in MiXCR, keeping a single row per CDR3 protein. Of 400,000 to 450,000 distinct CDR3 sequences in the sample, about 16% were seen once. The time point was: newly diagnosed GD, antithyroid drugs for less than 3 months. RNA isolated from PBMCs was used to make the TCR library. These data are also associated with another study on T cells in Graves' hyperthyroidism and ophthalmopathy.

Material: peripheral blood mononuclear cells (PBMCs), obtained at new diagnosis, from a patient treated with antithyroid drugs. The receptors shown here come from a woman in her twenties or thirties with Graves disease.

This clonotype was observed a single time. The J gene is TRBJ2-1, the V gene TRBV20-1, with TRBD2 matching 11 bases. This CDR3 is built from 16 residues. Germline loops: CDR1 DFQATT, CDR2 SNEGSKA (reference sequence). V was clipped by 1 base and J by 0 bases; unmatched bases: 2. The CDR3 DNA reads TGCAGTGCTAGAGGGACTAGCGGGCCCTCCTACAATGAGCAGTTCTTC. Encoded protein: CSARGTSGPSYNEQFF.

This clonotype occurred many times. V is TRBV2 and J is TRBJ2-1; tentatively, D is TRBD1 or TRBD2 (6 bases each). Germline assignment: CDR1 SNHLY and CDR2 FYNNEI. V lost 2 bases to trimming and J lost 4 bases, with 12 bases between them. The CDR3 is made up of 15 amino acids. Here the CDR3 DNA reads TGTGCCAGCAGTGAACGTACGGGGGCGTACAATGAGCAGTTCTTC. It encodes CASSERTGAYNEQFF.

This clonotype was seen many times. The gene calls are TRBV7-2 and TRBJ2-2; D is unresolved. The germline CDR1 and CDR2 sequences are SGHTA and FQGNSA. CDR3 length: 14 amino acids. Trimming removed 7 bases from V and 1 base from J, with 10 bases in between. The CDR3 sequence: CASILYRNTGELFF. CDR3 coding DNA: TGTGCCAGCATCCTTTACAGGAACACCGGGGAGCTGTTTTTT.

The table lists this clonotype with a few counts. V usage is TRBV20-1 and J usage is TRBJ2-6; TRBD2 aligns across 7 bases. Germline CDR1 reads DFQATT; CDR2 reads SNEGSKA (reference sequence). The trim removed 0 bases at V and 0 bases at J, leaving 11 bases unmatched. This CDR3 has 19 amino acids. The CDR3 protein is CSARDRWRESLSGANVLTF. The CDR3 region has the DNA TGCAGTGCTAGAGATCGTTGGCGGGAGTCCCTCTCTGGGGCCAACGTCCTGACTTTC.

The chain joins TRBV30 to TRBJ2-7; 7 positions agree with TRBD1. The CDR3 has 13 amino acids. Germline V gives CDR1 GTSNPN, CDR2 SVGIG (reference sequence). Trimming took 5 bases from V and 0 from J; bases not matched to a gene: 4. CDR3 coding DNA: TGTGCCTGGTCCGGGACAGCCTCCTACGAGCAGTACTTC. Translation gives CAWSGTASYEQYF. The full variable domain, in which reference TRBV30 and TRBJ2-7 provide the parts outside the CDR3, is SQTIHQWPATLVQPVGSPLSLECTVEGTSNPNLYWYRQAAGRGLQLLFYSVGIGQISSEVPQNLSASRPQDRQFILSSKKLLLSDSGFYLCAWSGTASYEQYFGPGTRLTVT.

J is TRBJ2-3 and V is TRBV5-1; D remains unclear. Between the trimmed V and J ends, which lost 4 bases and 4 bases, there was a span of 10 bases. The CDR3 sequence is 13 residues long. The V gene's germline CDR1 is SGHRS and CDR2 YFSETQ. CDR3 coding DNA: TGCGCCAGCAGCGCCCTTCGGGCAGATACGCAGTATTTT. Translation: CASSALRADTQYF. The full variable domain, rest sourced from reference TRBV5-1 and TRBJ2-3, is KAGVTQTPRYLIKTRGQQVTLSCSPISGHRSVSWYQQTPGQGLQFLFEYFSETQRNKGNFPGRFSGRQFSNSRSEMNVSTLELGDSALYLCASSALRADTQYFGPGTRLTVL.

This clonotype was seen at least ten times. The chain carries TRBV18 and TRBJ2-7; possibly TRBD1 or TRBD2 for D (5 bases each). Trimming pared 2 bases from V and 3 bases from J, leaving 17 bases between. Germline assignment: CDR1 KGHSH and CDR2 LQKENI. There are 16 residues in the CDR3. This CDR3 reads CASSPFEGRVIYEQYF. The CDR3 DNA reads TGTGCCAGCTCACCATTCGAGGGGCGGGTCATCTACGAGCAGTACTTC.

The chain links TRBV6-1 to TRBJ1-6; D is unclear. Per germline, CDR1 MNHNS and CDR2 SASEGT. V was pared by 6 bases and J by 7 bases, with 10 bases between. The CDR3 covers 13 residues. CDR3 residues: CASSPVVNSPLHF. In nucleotides, the CDR3 is TGTGCCAGCAGCCCAGTGGTGAATTCACCCCTCCACTTT.

This clonotype came up a few times. The gene calls are TRBV19 and TRBJ1-4; 9 positions match TRBD1. This CDR3 has 13 residues. CDR1 is LNHDA, CDR2 SQIVND, per germline (reference sequence). V gave up 8 bases and J gave up 6 bases; unmatched junction bases: 4. The CDR3 loop is CASATGGYEKLFF. CDR3 sequence (DNA): TGTGCCAGTGCTACAGGGGGCTATGAAAAACTGTTTTTT.

This clonotype came up a few times. The rearrangement joins TRBV5-1 to TRBJ2-7, with D perhaps matching TRBD2 (5 bases). The CDR3 has 15 amino acids. Trimming shortened V by 0 bases and J by 2 bases, and 12 bases separated the two germline ends. The germline V gene has CDR1 SGHRS and CDR2 YFSETQ. The CDR3 region is CASSLEVGRAYEQYF. CDR3 DNA: TGCGCCAGCAGCTTGGAGGTTGGGCGGGCCTACGAGCAGTACTTC.

This clonotype has a count of ten or more. J is TRBJ2-5 and V is TRBV20-1; D ambiguous. The CDR3 consists of 12 residues. Germline V gene lookup returns CDR1 DFQATT and CDR2 SNEGSKA (reference sequence). Trimming left V 3 bases short and J 3 bases short, with 8 bases between. The CDR3 reads CSASLEKETQYF. DNA for the CDR3: TGCAGTGCTAGTTTGGAGAAAGAGACCCAGTACTTC.

The J gene is TRBJ2-5, the V gene TRBV5-4; no clear D gene. Germline V gene lookup returns CDR1 SGHNT and CDR2 YYREEE (reference sequence). This CDR3 is built from 14 residues. The V end lost 2 bases, the J end lost 1 base, and 9 bases lay between the germline ends. The DNA for the CDR3 is TGTGCCAGCAGCTTACCCCCGTCCCAAGAGACCCAGTACTTC. Encoded protein: CASSLPPSQETQYF.

The chain is built from TRBV18 and TRBJ1-4, with 8 bases that match TRBD1. V shed 3 bases and J 4 bases; nucleotides not matched to a gene: 13. The CDR3 is 18 residues long. Germline V gene sequence: CDR1 KGHSH, CDR2 LQKENI. DNA for the CDR3: TGTGCCAGCTCACCCCGGGACAGGAGAGACCTGGGTAATGAAAAACTGTTTTTT. Protein: CASSPRDRRDLGNEKLFF.

This clonotype was seen many times. CDR3 sequence (DNA): TGTGCCAGCAGCCTCTTAGATGAGCAGTTCTTC. It is translated as CASSLLDEQFF. The rearrangement links TRBV6-1 to TRBJ2-1, with D unresolved. V gave up 6 bases and J gave up 8 bases, with 8 bases separating them. The CDR3 runs to 11 residues. CDR1 is MNHNS and CDR2 is SASEGT in the germline V gene.

This clonotype was seen at least ten times. The CDR3 DNA follows: TGTGCCAGCAGCATCCGAGGCACTAGCACTGGACGTAATGAGCAGTTCTTC. Its protein is CASSIRGTSTGRNEQFF. The chain is built from TRBV11-2 and TRBJ2-1, with D possibly matching TRBD2 (6 bases). CDR1 SGHAT and CDR2 FQNNGV come from the germline V gene. The CDR3 loop spans 17 amino acids. The V end lost 5 bases, the J end lost 7 bases, and 24 bases lay between the germline ends.

This clonotype was found many times. The genes are TRBV3-1 and TRBJ2-5; unclear D gene. Trimming shortened V by 5 bases and J by 4 bases, and 17 bases separated the two germline ends. Germline CDR1 is LGHDT and CDR2 is YNNKEL (reference sequence). CDR3 length: 15 amino acids. This chain's CDR3 is CASSVMSSSGETQYF. CDR3 in DNA: TGTGCCAGCAGCGTGATGAGTAGTTCAGGAGAGACCCAGTACTTC.

This clonotype has only a few counts. The chain employs TRBV2 and TRBJ1-4; a possible D gene is TRBD1 (6 bases). Trimming pared 8 bases from V and 2 bases from J, leaving 12 bases between. This CDR3 is built from 14 residues. Germline V CDR1 and CDR2: SNHLY, FYNNEI. The CDR3 DNA reads as TGTGCCAGCTTTATGGACAGTACTAATGAAAAACTGTTTTTT. As protein: CASFMDSTNEKLFF.

This clonotype was recorded many times. The rearrangement uses TRBV24-1 and TRBJ2-5, with TRBD2 identical over 11 bases. Germline CDR1 KGHDR, CDR2 SFDVKD. CDR3 length: 15 residues. Trimming removed 7 bases from V and 2 bases from J; junction bases left unmatched: 5. The CDR3 nucleotides read TGTGCCACCAGCGCCGGACTAGCGGGTCAAGAGACCCAGTACTTC. Protein product: CATSAGLAGQETQYF.

This clonotype has only a few counts. The genes are TRBV2 and TRBJ2-1; 8 bases line up with TRBD2. The CDR3 loop spans 15 amino acids. Trimming at V came to 3 bases and at J to 9 bases, leaving 10 bases not matched to a gene. Germline V CDR1 and CDR2: SNHLY, FYNNEI. Written as DNA, the CDR3 is TGTGCCAGCAGTGAGGGCCCAGCGGGAGCGAGTGAGCAGTTCTTC. Its protein is CASSEGPAGASEQFF. The full variable domain, rest sourced from reference TRBV2 and TRBJ2-1, is EPEVTQTPSHQVTQMGQEVILRCVPISNHLYFYWYRQILGQKVEFLVSFYNNEISEKSEIFDDQFSVERPDGSNFTLKIRSTKLEDSAMYFCASSEGPAGASEQFFGPGTRLTVL.

This clonotype was found many times. V is TRBV6-1 and J is TRBJ1-5; D uncertain. There are 13 residues in the CDR3. CDR1 and CDR2 (germline): MNHNS, SASEGT. Trimming cost V 1 base and J 5 bases, with 6 bases left between them. DNA for the CDR3: TGTGCCAGCAGTGAAGTGATGGATCAGCCCCAGCATTTT. This translates into CASSEVMDQPQHF.

The table lists this clonotype with many counts. The chain joins TRBV12-3 or TRBV12-4 to TRBJ2-3, with D unclear. This CDR3 is built from 14 residues. The V end was cut by 5 bases, the J end by 0 bases, with 9 bases between. The CDR3 DNA reads as TGTGCCAGCAGTACTACGGCTAGCACAGATACGCAGTATTTT. This encodes CASSTTASTDTQYF.